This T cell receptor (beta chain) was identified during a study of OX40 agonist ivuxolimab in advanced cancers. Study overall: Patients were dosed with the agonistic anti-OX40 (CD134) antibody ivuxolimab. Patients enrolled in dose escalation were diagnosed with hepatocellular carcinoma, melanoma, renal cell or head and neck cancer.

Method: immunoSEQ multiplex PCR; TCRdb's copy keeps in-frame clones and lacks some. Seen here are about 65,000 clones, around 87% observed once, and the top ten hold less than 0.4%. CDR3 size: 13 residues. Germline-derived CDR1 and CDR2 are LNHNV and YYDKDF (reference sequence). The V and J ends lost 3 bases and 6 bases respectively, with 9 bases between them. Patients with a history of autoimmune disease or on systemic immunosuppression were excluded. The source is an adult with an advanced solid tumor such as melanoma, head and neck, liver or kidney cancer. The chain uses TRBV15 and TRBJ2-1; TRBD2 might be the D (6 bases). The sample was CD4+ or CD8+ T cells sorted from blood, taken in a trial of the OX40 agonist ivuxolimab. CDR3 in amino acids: CATSRTRFNEQFF. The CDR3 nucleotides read TGTGCCACCAGCAGGACTAGGTTCAATGAGCAGTTCTTC.